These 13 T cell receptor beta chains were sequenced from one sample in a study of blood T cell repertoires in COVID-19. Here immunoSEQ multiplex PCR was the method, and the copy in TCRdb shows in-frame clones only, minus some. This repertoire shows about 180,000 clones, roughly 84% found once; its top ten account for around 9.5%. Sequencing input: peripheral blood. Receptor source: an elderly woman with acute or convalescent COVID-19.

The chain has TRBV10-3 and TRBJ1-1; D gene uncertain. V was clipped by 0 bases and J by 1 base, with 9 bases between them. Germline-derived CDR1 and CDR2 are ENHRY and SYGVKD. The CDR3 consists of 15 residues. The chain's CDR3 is CAISESLSGNTEAFF. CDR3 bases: TGTGCCATCAGTGAGTCGCTCTCGGGGAACACTGAAGCTTTCTTT.

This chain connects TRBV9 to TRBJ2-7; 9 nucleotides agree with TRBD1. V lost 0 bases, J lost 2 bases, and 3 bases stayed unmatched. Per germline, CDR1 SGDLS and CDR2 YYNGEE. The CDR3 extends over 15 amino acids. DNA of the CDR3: TGTGCCAGCAGCGTAGGTGGGGACAGGGCCTACGAGCAGTACTTC. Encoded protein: CASSVGGDRAYEQYF.

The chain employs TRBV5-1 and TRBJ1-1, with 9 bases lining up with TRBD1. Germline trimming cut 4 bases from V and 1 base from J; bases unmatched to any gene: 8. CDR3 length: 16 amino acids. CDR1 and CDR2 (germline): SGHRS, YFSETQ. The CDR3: CASSGGRQGGNTEAFF. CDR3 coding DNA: TGCGCCAGCAGCGGAGGAAGACAGGGGGGGAACACTGAAGCTTTCTTT.

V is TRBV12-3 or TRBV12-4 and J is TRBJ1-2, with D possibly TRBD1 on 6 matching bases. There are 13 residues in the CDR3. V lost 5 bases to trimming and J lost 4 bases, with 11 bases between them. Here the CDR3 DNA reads TGTGCCAGCAGTCGAACAGGGCTCTATGGCTACACCTTC. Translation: CASSRTGLYGYTF.

CDR3 amino acids: CASSYGGGGYGGYTF. The CDR3 DNA reads as TGTGCCAGCAGTTACGGAGGCGGGGGATACGGTGGCTACACCTTC. The V gene is TRBV6-2 or TRBV6-3, the J gene TRBJ1-2; a weak D match, TRBD1 (5 bases). The length of the CDR3 is 15 residues. CDR1 and CDR2 (germline): MNHEY, SVGEGT. The V end lost 2 bases, the J end lost 7 bases, and 17 bases lay between the germline ends.

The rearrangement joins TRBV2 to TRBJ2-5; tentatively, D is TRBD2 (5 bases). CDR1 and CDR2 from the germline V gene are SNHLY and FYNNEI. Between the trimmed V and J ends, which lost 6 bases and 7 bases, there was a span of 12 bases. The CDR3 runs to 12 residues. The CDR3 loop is CASRQRAGTQYF. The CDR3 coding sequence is TGTGCCAGCAGACAGAGGGCGGGGACCCAGTACTTC.

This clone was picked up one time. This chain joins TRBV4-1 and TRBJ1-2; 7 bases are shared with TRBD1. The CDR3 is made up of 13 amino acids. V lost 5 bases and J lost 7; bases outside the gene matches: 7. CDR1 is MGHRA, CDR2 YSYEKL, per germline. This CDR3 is CASSTGDRAGYTF. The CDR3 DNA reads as TGCGCCAGCAGCACGGGCGACAGGGCTGGCTACACCTTC.

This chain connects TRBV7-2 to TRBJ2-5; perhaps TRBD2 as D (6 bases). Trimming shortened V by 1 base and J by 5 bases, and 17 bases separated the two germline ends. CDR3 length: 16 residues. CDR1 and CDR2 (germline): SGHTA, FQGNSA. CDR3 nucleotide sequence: TGTGCCAGCAGCTTAGTCTCCGGGACTCTGGGGGAGACCCAGTACTTC. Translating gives CASSLVSGTLGETQYF.

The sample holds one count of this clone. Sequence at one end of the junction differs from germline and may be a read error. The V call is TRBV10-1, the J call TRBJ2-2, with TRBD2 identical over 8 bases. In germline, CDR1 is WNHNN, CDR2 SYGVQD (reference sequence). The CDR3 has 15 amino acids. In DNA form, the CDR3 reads TGCGCCCGCAGTCGGGGGGGGACAAACACCGGGGAGCTGTTTTTT. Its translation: CARSRGGTNTGELFF.

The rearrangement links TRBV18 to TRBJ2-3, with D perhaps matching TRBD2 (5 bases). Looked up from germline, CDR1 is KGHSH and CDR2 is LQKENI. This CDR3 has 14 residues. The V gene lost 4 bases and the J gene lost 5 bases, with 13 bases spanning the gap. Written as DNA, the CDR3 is TGTGCCAGCTCACTGTCAGGCGGGCGAGATACGCAGTATTTT. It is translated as CASSLSGGRDTQYF.

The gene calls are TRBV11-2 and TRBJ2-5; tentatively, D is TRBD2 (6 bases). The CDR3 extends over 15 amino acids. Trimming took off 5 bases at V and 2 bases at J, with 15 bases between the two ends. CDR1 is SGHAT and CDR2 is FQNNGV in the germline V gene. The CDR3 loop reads CASSQRAASQETQYF. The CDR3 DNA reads TGTGCCAGCAGCCAGCGGGCAGCCTCACAAGAGACCCAGTACTTC.

CDR3 coding DNA: TGTGCCAGCAGTGTCCGGGAGACCCAGTACTTC. Amino acids: CASSVRETQYF. The V gene is TRBV25-1, the J gene TRBJ2-5; D unclear. V shed 4 bases and J shed 5 bases, with 5 bases lying between them. Germline lookup yields CDR1 MGHDK and CDR2 SYGVNS. The CDR3 covers 11 residues.

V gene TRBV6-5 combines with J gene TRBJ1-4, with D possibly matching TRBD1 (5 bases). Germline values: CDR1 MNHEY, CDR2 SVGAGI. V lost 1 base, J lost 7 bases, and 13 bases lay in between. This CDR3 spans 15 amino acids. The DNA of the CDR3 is TGTGCCAGCAGTTACTTCCCCGGGGGACCTGAAAAACTGTTTTTT. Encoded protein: CASSYFPGGPEKLFF.